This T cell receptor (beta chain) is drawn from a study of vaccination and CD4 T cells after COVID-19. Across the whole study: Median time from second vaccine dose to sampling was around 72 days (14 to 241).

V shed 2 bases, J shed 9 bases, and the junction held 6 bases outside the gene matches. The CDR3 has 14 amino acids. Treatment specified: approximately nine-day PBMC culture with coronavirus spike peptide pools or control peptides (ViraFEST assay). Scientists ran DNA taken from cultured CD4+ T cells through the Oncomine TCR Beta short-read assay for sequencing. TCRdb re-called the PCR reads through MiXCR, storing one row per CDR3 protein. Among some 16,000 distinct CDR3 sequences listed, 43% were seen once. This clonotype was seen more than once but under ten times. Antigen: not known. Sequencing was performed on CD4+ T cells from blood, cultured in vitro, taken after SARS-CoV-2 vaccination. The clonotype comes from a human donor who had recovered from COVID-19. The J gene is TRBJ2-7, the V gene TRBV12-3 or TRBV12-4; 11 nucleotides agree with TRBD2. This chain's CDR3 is CASSLIAGGSGQYF. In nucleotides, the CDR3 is TGTGCCAGCAGTTTAATAGCGGGAGGGAGTGGGCAGTACTTC.